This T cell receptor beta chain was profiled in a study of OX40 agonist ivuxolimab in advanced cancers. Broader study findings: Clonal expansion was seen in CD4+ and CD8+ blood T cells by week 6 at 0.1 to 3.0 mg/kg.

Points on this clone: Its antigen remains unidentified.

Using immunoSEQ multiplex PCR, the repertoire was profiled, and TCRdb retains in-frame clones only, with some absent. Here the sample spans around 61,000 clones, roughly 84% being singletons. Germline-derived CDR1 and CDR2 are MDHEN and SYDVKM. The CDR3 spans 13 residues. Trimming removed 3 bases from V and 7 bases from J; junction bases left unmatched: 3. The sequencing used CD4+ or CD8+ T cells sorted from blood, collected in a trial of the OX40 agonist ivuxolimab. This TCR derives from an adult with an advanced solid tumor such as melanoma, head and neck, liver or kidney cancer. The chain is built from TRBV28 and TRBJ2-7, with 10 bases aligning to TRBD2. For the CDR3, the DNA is TGTGCCAGCAGTTTCCAGCGGGAGGGAGAGCAGTACTTC. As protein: CASSFQREGEQYF. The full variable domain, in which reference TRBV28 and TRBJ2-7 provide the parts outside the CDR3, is DVKVTQSSRYLVKRTGEKVFLECVQDMDHENMFWYRQDPGLGLRLIYFSYDVKMKEKGDIPEGYSVSREKKERFSLILESASTNQTSMYLCASSFQREGEQYFGPGTRLTVT.